The source of this T cell receptor beta chain is a study of blood T cell repertoires in COVID-19. Turning to the study itself: Acute and convalescent COVID-19 samples came from the United States, Italy and Spain. PBMCs, B-cell-depleted T cells, or T cells were the source of the cDNA or gDNA that made up the material.

Original methodology: Researchers report that nucleated cell counts were estimated from reference gene primer amplification. Sequenced by immunoSEQ multiplex PCR; TCRdb stores in-frame clones only, minus some. V, J and clone size are those of that table, while D and trimming were read from the DNA. The table includes roughly 100,000 clones, almost 80% detected once. The length of the CDR3 is 10 residues. Between the trimmed V and J ends, which lost 7 bases and 6 bases, there was a span of 5 bases. Germline loops: CDR1 ENHRY, CDR2 SYGVKD. The sequence was obtained from a man between 60 and 75 years old with active or convalescent COVID-19. The sample comprised peripheral blood. The J gene is TRBJ2-3, the V gene TRBV10-3; D remains ambiguous. For the CDR3, the DNA is TGTGCCATCAATCCGGATACGCAGTATTTT. It translates to CAINPDTQYF.